The rows below give T cell receptor beta chains drawn from one sample of a study of beta chain features in type 1 diabetes. Clones were read by immunoSEQ multiplex PCR, and TCRdb kept only the in-frame ones, dropping some. There are a few hundred thousand clones in the sample; around 15% occur only once, and less than 0.09% lies in the top ten. Sequenced input: naive CD4+ T cells from blood. These receptors all stem from a man aged 25-45 years with type 1 diabetes. CDR3s include the opening cysteine and the closing phenylalanine or tryptophan.

V gene: TRBV10-3; J gene: TRBJ2-7; CDR3 protein: CAISGRTSGVYEQYF
V gene: TRBV9; J gene: TRBJ2-3; CDR3 protein: CASSAEGQATDTQYF
V gene: TRBV29-1; J gene: TRBJ1-2; CDR3 protein: CSIEGTGVNGYTF
V gene: TRBV4-3; J gene: TRBJ2-5; CDR3 protein: CASSPHGGATQETQYF
V gene: TRBV13; J gene: TRBJ2-1; CDR3 protein: CASSFRLAGFGDEQFF
V gene: TRBV30; J gene: TRBJ2-5; CDR3 protein: CAWSAGETQYF
V gene: TRBV9; J gene: TRBJ2-5; CDR3 protein: CASSYSGSETQYF
V gene: TRBV7-2; J gene: TRBJ2-4; CDR3 protein: CASSLGSQNIQYF
V gene: TRBV18; J gene: TRBJ2-1; CDR3 protein: CASSPQQSNEQFF
V gene: TRBV14; J gene: TRBJ2-4; CDR3 protein: CASSQPGLAKNIQYF
V gene: TRBV2; J gene: TRBJ2-5; CDR3 protein: CASTNQETQYF
V gene: TRBV4-2; J gene: TRBJ2-5; CDR3 protein: CASSQEGMAGETQYF
V gene: TRBV11-3; J gene: TRBJ2-3; CDR3 protein: CASSFAGDTDTQYF